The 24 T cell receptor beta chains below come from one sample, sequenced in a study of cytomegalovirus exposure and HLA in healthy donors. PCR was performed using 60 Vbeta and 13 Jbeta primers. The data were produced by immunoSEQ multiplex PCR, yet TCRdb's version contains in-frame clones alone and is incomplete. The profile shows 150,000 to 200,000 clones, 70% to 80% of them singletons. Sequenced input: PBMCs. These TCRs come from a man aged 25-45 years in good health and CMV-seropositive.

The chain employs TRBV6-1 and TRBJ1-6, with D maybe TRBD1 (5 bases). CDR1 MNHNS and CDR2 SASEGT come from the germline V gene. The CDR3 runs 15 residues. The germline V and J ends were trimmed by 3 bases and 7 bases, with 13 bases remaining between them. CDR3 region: CASSEVGGTNSPLHF. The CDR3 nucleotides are TGTGCCAGCAGTGAGGTGGGAGGGACCAATTCACCCCTCCACTTT.

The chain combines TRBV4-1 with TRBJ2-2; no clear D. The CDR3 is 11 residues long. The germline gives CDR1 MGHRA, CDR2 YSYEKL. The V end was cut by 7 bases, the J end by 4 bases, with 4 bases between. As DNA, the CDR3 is TGCGCCAGCACCCTCACCGGGGAGCTGTTTTTT. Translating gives CASTLTGELFF.

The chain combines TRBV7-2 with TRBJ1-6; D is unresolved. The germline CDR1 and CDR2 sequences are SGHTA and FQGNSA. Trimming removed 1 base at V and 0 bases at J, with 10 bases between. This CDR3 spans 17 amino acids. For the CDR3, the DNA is TGTGCCAGCAGCTTAGGCGCGGTCAGCTCCTATAATTCACCCCTCCACTTT. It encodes CASSLGAVSSYNSPLHF. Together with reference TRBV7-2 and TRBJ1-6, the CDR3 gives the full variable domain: GAGVSQSPSNKVTEKGKDVELRCDPISGHTALYWYRQSLGQGLEFLIYFQGNSAPDKSGLPSDRFSAERTGGSVSTLTIQRTQQEDSAVYLCASSLGAVSSYNSPLHFGNGTRLTVT.

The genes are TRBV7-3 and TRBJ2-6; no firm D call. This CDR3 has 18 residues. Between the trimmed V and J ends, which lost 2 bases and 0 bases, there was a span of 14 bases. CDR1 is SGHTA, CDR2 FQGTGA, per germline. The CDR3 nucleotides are TGTGCCAGCAGCTTATTTCCAGGTTTTAACTCTGGGGCCAACGTCCTGACTTTC. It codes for CASSLFPGFNSGANVLTF.

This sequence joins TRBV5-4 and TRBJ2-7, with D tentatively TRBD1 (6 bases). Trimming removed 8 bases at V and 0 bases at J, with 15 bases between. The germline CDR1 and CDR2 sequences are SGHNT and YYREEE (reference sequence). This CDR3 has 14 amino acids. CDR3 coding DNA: TGTGCCAGTGAACCACAGGGATTCTCCTACGAGCAGTACTTC. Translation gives CASEPQGFSYEQYF.

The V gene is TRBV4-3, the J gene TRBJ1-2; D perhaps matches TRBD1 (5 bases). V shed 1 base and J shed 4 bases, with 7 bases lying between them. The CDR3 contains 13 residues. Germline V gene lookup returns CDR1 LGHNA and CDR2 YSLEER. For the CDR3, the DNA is TGCGCCAGCAGCCAAGCGGGGGGCTATGGCTACACCTTC. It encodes CASSQAGGYGYTF.

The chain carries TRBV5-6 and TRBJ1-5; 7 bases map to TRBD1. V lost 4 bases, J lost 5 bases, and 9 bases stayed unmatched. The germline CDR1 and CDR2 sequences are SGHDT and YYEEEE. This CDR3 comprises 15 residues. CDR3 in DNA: TGTGCCAGCAGCCCCTGGGGGACAGCTCATCAGCCCCAGCATTTT. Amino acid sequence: CASSPWGTAHQPQHF.

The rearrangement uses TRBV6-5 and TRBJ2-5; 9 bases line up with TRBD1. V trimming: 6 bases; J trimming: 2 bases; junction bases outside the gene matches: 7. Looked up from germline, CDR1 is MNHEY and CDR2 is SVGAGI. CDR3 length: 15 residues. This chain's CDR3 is CASRPGQGLQETQYF. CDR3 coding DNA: TGTGCCAGCAGGCCGGGACAGGGCCTTCAAGAGACCCAGTACTTC.

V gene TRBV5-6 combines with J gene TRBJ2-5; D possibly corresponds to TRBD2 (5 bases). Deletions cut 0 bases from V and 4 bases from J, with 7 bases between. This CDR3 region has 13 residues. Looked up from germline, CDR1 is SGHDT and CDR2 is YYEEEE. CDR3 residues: CASSLEAGETQYF. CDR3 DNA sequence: TGTGCCAGCAGCTTGGAGGCGGGAGAGACCCAGTACTTC.

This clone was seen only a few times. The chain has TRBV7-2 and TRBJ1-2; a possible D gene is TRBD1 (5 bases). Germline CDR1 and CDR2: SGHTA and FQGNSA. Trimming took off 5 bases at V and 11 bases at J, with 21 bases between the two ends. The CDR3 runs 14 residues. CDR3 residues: CASSPTGGANQYTF. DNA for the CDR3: TGTGCCAGCAGCCCCACGGGGGGTGCCAATCAGTACACCTTC. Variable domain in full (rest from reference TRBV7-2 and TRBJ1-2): GAGVSQSPSNKVTEKGKDVELRCDPISGHTALYWYRQSLGQGLEFLIYFQGNSAPDKSGLPSDRFSAERTGGSVSTLTIQRTQQEDSAVYLCASSPTGGANQYTFGSGTRLTVV.

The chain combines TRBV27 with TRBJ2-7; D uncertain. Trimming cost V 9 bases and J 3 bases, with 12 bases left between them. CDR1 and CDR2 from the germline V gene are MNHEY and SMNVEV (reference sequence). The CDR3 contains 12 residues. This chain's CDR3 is CASLGPNYEQYF. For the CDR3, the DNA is TGTGCCAGTTTGGGCCCAAACTACGAGCAGTACTTC.

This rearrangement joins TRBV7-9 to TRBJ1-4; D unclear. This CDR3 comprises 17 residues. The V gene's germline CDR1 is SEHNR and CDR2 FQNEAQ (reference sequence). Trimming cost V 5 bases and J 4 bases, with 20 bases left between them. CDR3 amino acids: CASSPATGMVGNEKLFF. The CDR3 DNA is TGTGCCAGCAGCCCCGCAACGGGGATGGTCGGTAATGAAAAACTGTTTTTT. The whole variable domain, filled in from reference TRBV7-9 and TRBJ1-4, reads DTGVSQNPRHKITKRGQNVTFRCDPISEHNRLYWYRQTLGQGPEFLTYFQNEAQLEKSRLLSDRFSAERPKGSFSTLEIQRTEQGDSAMYLCASSPATGMVGNEKLFFGSGTQLSVL.

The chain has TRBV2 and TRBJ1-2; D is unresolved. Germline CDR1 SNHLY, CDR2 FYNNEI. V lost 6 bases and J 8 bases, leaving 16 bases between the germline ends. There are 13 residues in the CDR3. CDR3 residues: CASSYLSGGGYTF. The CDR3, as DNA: TGTGCCAGCAGCTACCTTTCGGGTGGCGGCTACACCTTC.

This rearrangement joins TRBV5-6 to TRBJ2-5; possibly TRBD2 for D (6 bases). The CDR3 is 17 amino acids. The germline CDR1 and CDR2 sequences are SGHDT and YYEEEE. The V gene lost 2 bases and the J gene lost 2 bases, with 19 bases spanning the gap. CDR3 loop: CASSLPGVAYPQETQYF. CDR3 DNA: TGTGCCAGCAGCTTACCGGGGGTGGCCTACCCTCAAGAGACCCAGTACTTC.

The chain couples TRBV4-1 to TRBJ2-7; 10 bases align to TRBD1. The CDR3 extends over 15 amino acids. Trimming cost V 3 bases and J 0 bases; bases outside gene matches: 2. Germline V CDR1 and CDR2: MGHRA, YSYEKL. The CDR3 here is CASSQGQGYSYEQYF. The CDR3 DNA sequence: TGCGCCAGCAGCCAGGGACAGGGGTACTCCTACGAGCAGTACTTC.

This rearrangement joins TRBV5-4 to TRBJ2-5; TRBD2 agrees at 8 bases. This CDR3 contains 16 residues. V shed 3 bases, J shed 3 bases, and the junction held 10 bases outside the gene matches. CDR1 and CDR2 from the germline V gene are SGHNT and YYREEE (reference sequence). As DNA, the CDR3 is TGTGCCAGCAGCTCCTCCGCCGGGGGGGGTGAAGAGACCCAGTACTTC. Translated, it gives CASSSSAGGGEETQYF. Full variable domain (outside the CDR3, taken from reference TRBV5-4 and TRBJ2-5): ETGVTQSPTHLIKTRGQQVTLRCSSQSGHNTVSWYQQALGQGPQFIFQYYREEENGRGNFPPRFSGLQFPNYSSELNVNALELDDSALYLCASSSSAGGGEETQYFGPGTRLLVL.

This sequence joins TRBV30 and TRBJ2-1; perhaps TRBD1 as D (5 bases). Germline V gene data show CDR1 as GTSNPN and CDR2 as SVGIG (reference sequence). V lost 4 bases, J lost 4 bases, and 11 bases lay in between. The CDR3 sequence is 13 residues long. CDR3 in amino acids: CAWNQGVYNEQFF. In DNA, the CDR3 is TGTGCCTGGAACCAAGGGGTATACAATGAGCAGTTCTTC. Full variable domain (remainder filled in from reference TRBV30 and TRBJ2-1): SQTIHQWPATLVQPVGSPLSLECTVEGTSNPNLYWYRQAAGRGLQLLFYSVGIGQISSEVPQNLSASRPQDRQFILSSKKLLLSDSGFYLCAWNQGVYNEQFFGPGTRLTVL.

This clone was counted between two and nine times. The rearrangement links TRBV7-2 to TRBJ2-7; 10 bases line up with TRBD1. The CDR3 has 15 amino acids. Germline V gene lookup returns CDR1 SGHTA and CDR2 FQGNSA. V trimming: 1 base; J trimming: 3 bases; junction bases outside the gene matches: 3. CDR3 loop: CASSLGQGAHYEQYF. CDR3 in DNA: TGTGCCAGCAGCTTAGGACAGGGGGCCCACTACGAGCAGTACTTC.

The CDR3 spells CASSRMTGMNTEAFF. The CDR3 DNA sequence: TGCGCCAGCAGTCGTATGACAGGGATGAACACTGAAGCTTTCTTT. The V gene is TRBV23-1, the J gene TRBJ1-1, with TRBD1 matching 7 bases. TRBV23-1 is reported as an ORF; its role is uncertain. CDR3 length equals 15 residues. V lost 4 bases to trimming and J lost 0 bases; unmatched junction nucleotides: 5.

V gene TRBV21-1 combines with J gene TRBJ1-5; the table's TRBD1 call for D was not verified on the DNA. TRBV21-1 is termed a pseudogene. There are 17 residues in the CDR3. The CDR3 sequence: CASSNLHRDRVSQPQHF. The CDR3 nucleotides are TGTGCCAGCAGCAACCTACACCGGGACAGGGTATCGCAGCCCCAGCATTTT.

CDR3 in amino acids: CASSVGERETQYF. In nucleotides, the CDR3 is TGTGCCAGCAGCGTTGGGGAGAGGGAGACCCAGTACTTC. This chain links TRBV7-2 with TRBJ2-5; TRBD2 is a possible D gene (5 bases). Between the trimmed V and J ends, which lost 5 bases and 5 bases, there was a span of 12 bases. The CDR3 runs to 13 residues. The germline gives CDR1 SGHTA, CDR2 FQGNSA.

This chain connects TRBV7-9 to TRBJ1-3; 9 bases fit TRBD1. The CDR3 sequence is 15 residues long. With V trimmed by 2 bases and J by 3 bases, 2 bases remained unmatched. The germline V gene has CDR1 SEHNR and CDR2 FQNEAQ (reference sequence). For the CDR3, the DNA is TGTGCCAGCAGCTTACGGGACAGGGTTGGAAACACCATATATTTT. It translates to CASSLRDRVGNTIYF.

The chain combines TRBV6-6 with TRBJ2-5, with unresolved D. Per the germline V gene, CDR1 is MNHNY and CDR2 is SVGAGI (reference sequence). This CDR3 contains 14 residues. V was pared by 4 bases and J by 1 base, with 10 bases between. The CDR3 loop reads CASSSEKFQETQYF. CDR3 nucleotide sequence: TGTGCCAGCAGTTCGGAGAAGTTCCAAGAGACCCAGTACTTC.

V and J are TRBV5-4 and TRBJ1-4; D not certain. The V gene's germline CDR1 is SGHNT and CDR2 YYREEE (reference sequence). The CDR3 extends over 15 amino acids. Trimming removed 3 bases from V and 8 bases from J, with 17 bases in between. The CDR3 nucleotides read TGTGCCAGCAGCTCTGGAGGCGGATTTGGGGAAAAACTGTTTTTT. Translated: CASSSGGGFGEKLFF.